The sequence of this TCR beta chain was determined in a study of cytomegalovirus exposure and HLA in healthy donors. In the PCR, 60 Vbeta and 13 Jbeta primers were used. Produced via immunoSEQ multiplex PCR; TCRdb's table is partial and in-frame only. This table holds 150,000 to 200,000 clones, around 75% found once. The sequencing sample was made of PBMCs. The receptor was derived from a male donor in good health and CMV-seronegative.

CDR3 sequence (DNA): TGTGCCAGCAAGGGGACCAAAAACATTCAGTACTTC. Translation: CASKGTKNIQYF. The rearrangement joins TRBV6-5 to TRBJ2-4; a possible D gene is TRBD1 (5 bases). Trimming stripped 7 bases from V and 2 bases from J, with 6 bases between. CDR1 is MNHEY, CDR2 SVGAGI, per germline. The CDR3 runs to 12 residues.